The sequence of this TCR beta chain was determined in a study of cytomegalovirus exposure and HLA in healthy donors. CDR1 and CDR2 (germline): LGHNA, YNFKEQ. The CDR3 has 17 amino acids. The V and J ends lost 4 bases and 3 bases, in that order; junction bases with no gene match: 13. The assay was immunoSEQ multiplex PCR, and TCRdb's table has in-frame clones only and misses some. Of about 220,000 clones in the sample, about 91% were seen once. The source of this sequence is a woman aged 18-29 years in good health and CMV-seronegative. The chain recombines TRBV4-2 with TRBJ1-2; 8 bases are a match to TRBD1. The sequenced sample consisted of PBMCs. CDR3 residues: CASSPLKGQGSDYGYTF. The DNA for the CDR3 is TGTGCCAGCAGCCCCTTAAAAGGACAGGGATCTGACTATGGCTACACCTTC.